One T cell receptor (beta chain) is described in this entry. This clonotype was recorded once. Its antigen specificity is not known. No clone much larger than this one lies a single base away; base qualities are absent. One read alone provides weak support. The library was obtained by 5' RACE. The instrument given in TCRdb is Illumina HiSeq 2500. The second PCR ran for about 7 to 11 cycles and used a J-beta primer mix along with a sample-barcoded 5' primer. A unique molecular identifier was introduced onto each TCR beta cDNA molecule by a template-switch 5' adaptor carrying 12 random nucleotides. Each sample yielded at least 3 million CDR3-containing paired-end reads. The Mint cDNA synthesis kit, primed by a TRBC-specific oligonucleotide, was used to synthesize first-strand cDNA from all RNA. Following uracil-DNA glycosylase treatment, a first 18-cycle PCR with universal primers M1SS and BC2_uni_R was performed on all cDNA. As for how the authors treated the data: For normalization, 1 million high-quality reads, each with a distinct molecular identifier, were randomly selected from each sample. Reads with shared molecular identifiers were discarded instead of being binned into consensus sequences. MiTCR, run with a Q25 quality threshold and the strictest error-elimination algorithm, handled CDR3 identification, clonotype clustering and error correction. Lower-bound total TCR beta diversity was estimated with a nonparametric unseen species model using Euler transformation. Using fastp trimming at Q25 and MiXCR clonotype assembly, TCRdb reanalyzed the public sequencing data and kept in-frame beta chains. CDR3 protein duplicates are merged, each entry listing the most common genes and DNA. V and J calls and clone size were set by TCRdb, not the authors. Here the sample has approximately 820,000 distinct CDR3 sequences; more than 40% occur a single time. The ten largest clonotypes hold approximately 20% of the sample.

This sample is drawn from a study of blood T cells in healthy people across ages (dated by TCRdb to about 2015). For the study in its entirety: In model experiments, template switching captured roughly one uniquely barcoded TCR beta cDNA molecule for every two T cells. Using deep sequencing normalized with unique cDNA molecular identifiers, the study measured how TCR beta repertoire diversity changes with age. The donors were divided into four age groups: young (average about 16 years), middle-aged (almost 40), aged (approximately 62) and long-lived (around 80). To avoid experimental bias, donors of different ages were randomly spread across the sequencing lanes. For two donors (one aged 18 to 30 and one aged 80 or older), the study analyzed two additional independent replicas of 1 million unique cDNA reads from the same blood draw. What the work shows at the level of the full study, not this receptor alone: Estimates of total diversity based on one million sequenced T cells were regarded as lower bounds and as underestimates. As age increased, observed TCR beta diversity per million T cells dropped in a roughly linear way, and a significant reduction was already evident by age about 40. The long-lived group showed more naive CD4+ T cells, fewer expanded clones and increased TCR diversity than the aged group, suggesting age selection. Conclusive comparison of naive and antigen-experienced compartments was prevented by the profiling of bulk unsorted PBMCs. The CMV infection status of donors was not known, potentially confounding age-related changes in expanded clonotypes. Observed TCR beta diversity correlated strongly with the percentage of naive T cells measured by flow cytometry.

The 35 to 40 donors, aged about 6 to 100 years, were systemically healthy Caucasian individuals from Russia. Each donor gave approximately 10 milliliters of peripheral blood, collected into EDTA-treated Vacutainer tubes. Ficoll-Paque density-gradient centrifugation was used to isolate PBMCs, with at least 7 million per sample. Total RNA was extracted from PBMCs with Trizol reagent, with at least 6 micrograms obtained per sample. The percentages of naive CD45RAhigh/CD27high T cells were determined by flow cytometry on a PBMC aliquot from every donor. In the germline V gene (reference sequence), CDR1 corresponds to GTSNPN and CDR2 to SVGIG. Relative to germline, V is 0 bases shorter and J is 4 bases shorter, with 13 bases between their ends. Taken from cysteine to phenylalanine, the CDR3 has 15 residues. This entry keeps only the CDR3 DNA: 45 bases, framed from base 1.

The sequence was obtained from a man in his 60s in good health. The rearrangement combines TRBV30 with TRBJ2-1; TRBD1 is possibly the D segment (6 matching bases). Sequencing used blood. The nucleotides are TGTGCCTGGAGTGTCGCAGGGGCGCGGTACAATGAGCAGTTCTTC. This translates into CAWSVAGARYNEQFF.